Following are 4 T cell receptor beta chains from one sample sequenced in a study of blood T cells in healthy people across ages. Next came a second PCR, run for roughly 6 to 11 cycles, which used a sample-barcoded 5' primer along with a J-beta primer mix. TCRdb called the 5' RACE reads again in MiXCR, with one record for every CDR3 protein. The sample lists 890,000 or so distinct CDR3 sequences; roughly 60% were seen once. The sequenced material came from blood. The receptor source for this set is a man aged 30 to 45 in good health.

The rearrangement links TRBV5-1 to TRBJ2-5; 10 nucleotides match TRBD2. The length of the CDR3 is 16 residues. The germline gives CDR1 SGHRS, CDR2 YFSETQ. Trimming cost V 4 bases and J 5 bases; bases outside gene matches: 11. CDR3 in DNA: TGCGCCAGCAGCAAGAAGACTAGCGGGTCCTATGAGACCCAGTACTTC. Protein sequence: CASSKKTSGSYETQYF.

The rearrangement links TRBV21-1 to TRBJ2-4; the table assigns TRBD2, which was not confirmed against the DNA. The closer fit of TRBJ2-7 to the DNA end suggests the J call may be wrong. TRBV21-1 is annotated as a pseudogene. The CDR3 is 13 residues long. The CDR3 is CTSSKGKGYEQYF. DNA of the CDR3: TGTACCAGCAGCAAAGGGAAGGGCTACGAGCAGTACTTC.

The chain combines TRBV7-9 with TRBJ2-7, with D uncertain. Deletions cut 5 bases from V and 5 bases from J, with 16 bases between. The CDR3 is made up of 14 amino acids. The germline CDR1 and CDR2 sequences are SEHNR and FQNEAQ (reference sequence). CDR3 in DNA: TGTGCCAGCAGCCTGGGCCATCTGGCCAACGAGCAGTACTTC. This gives the protein CASSLGHLANEQYF.

V gene TRBV6-5 combines with J gene TRBJ1-2; 7 bases agree with TRBD1. V dropped 6 bases and J dropped 0; count of bases not matched to a gene: 13. Per the germline V gene, CDR1 is MNHEY and CDR2 is SVGAGI. There are 17 residues in the CDR3. CDR3 in DNA: TGTGCCAGCAGCTCTACTAGCGGGACAGCCACTAACTATGGCTACACCTTC. It translates to CASSSTSGTATNYGYTF.